This T cell receptor (beta chain) was retrieved from a study of cytomegalovirus exposure and HLA in healthy donors. About the study: Samples from HLA-typed donors yielded some 85 million unique TCRs in an early data release. General study results and limits: There were some V segments, including TRBV6-2 and TRBV6-3, excluded as indistinguishable. Follow-up analysis later connected one missense variant in DCLRE1C with trimming of TCR beta V- and J-genes. Most of the TCR beta V segments (in an earlier analysis) were productive either about 90% or about 30% of the time.

The ends lost 7 bases at V and 3 bases at J; junction bases unmatched: 6. The V gene's germline CDR1 is LNHDA and CDR2 SQIVND (reference sequence). The CDR3 sequence is 14 residues long. Details on this clone: What it binds is unknown.

In the PCR, 60 Vbeta and 13 Jbeta primers were used. Sequenced by immunoSEQ multiplex PCR; TCRdb stores in-frame clones only, minus some. The sample yields approximately 100,000 clones, roughly four fifths seen once. This sequence joins TRBV19 and TRBJ2-1; 7 positions agree with TRBD2. Input material: PBMCs. The receptor's source is a man aged 50 to 60 in good health and CMV-seronegative. CDR3 DNA sequence: TGTGCCAGTATGGCGGGAGCTGACTACAATGAGCAGTTCTTC. Protein: CASMAGADYNEQFF.